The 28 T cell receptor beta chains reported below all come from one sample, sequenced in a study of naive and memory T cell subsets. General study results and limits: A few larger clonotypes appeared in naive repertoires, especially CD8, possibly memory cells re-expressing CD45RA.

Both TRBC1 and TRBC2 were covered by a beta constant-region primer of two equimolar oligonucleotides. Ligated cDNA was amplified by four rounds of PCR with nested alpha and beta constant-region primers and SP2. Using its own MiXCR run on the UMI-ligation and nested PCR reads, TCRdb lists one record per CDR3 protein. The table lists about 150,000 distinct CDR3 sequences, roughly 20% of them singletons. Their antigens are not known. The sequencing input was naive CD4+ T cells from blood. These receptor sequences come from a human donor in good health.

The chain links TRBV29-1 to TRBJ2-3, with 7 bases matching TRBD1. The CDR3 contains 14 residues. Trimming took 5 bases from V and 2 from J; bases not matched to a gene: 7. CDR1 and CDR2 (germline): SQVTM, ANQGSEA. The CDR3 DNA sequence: TGCAGCGTTACTGGGACAGCACTCACAGATACGCAGTATTTT. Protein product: CSVTGTALTDTQYF.

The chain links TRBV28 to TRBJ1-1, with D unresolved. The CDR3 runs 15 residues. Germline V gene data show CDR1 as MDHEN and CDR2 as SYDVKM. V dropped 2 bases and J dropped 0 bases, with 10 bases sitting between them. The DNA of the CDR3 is TGTGCCAGCAGTTTAAACAGTTTGATGAACACTGAAGCTTTCTTT. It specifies CASSLNSLMNTEAFF. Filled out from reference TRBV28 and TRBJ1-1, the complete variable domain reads DVKVTQSSRYLVKRTGEKVFLECVQDMDHENMFWYRQDPGLGLRLIYFSYDVKMKEKGDIPEGYSVSREKKERFSLILESASTNQTSMYLCASSLNSLMNTEAFFGQGTRLTVV.

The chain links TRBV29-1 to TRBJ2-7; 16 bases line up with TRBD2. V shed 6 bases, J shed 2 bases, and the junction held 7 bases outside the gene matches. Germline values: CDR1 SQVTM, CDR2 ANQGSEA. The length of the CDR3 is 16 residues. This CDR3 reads CSVSGTSGRVPYEQYF. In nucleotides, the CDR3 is TGCAGCGTGTCCGGGACTAGCGGGAGGGTCCCCTACGAGCAGTACTTC.

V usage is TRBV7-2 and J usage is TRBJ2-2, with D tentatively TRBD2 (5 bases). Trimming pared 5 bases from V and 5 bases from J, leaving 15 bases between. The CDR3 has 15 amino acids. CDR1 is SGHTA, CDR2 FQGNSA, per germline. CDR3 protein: CASSPNPTGTGELFF. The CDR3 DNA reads TGTGCCAGCAGCCCAAATCCAACGGGAACCGGGGAGCTGTTTTTT.

The CDR3 region has the DNA TGTGCCAGCAGCTTGACTAGCGGAGCGAGCACAGATACGCAGTATTTT. Translated, it gives CASSLTSGASTDTQYF. The chain combines TRBV7-6 with TRBJ2-3; 9 positions match TRBD2. Germline values: CDR1 SGHVS, CDR2 FNYEAQ. Trimming cost V 3 bases and J 0 bases; bases outside gene matches: 4. The CDR3 loop spans 16 amino acids.

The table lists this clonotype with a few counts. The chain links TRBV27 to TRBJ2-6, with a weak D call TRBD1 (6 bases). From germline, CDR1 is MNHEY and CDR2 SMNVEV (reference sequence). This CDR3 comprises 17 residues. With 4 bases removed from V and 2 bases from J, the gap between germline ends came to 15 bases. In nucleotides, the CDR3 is TGTGCCAGCAGTTACACCCCCCGACAGGCTGGGGCCAACGTCCTGACTTTC. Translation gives CASSYTPRQAGANVLTF.

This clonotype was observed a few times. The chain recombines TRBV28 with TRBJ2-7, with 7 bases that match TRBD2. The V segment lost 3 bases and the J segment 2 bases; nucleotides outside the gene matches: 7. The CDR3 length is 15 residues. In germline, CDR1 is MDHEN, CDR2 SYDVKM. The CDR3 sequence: CASSFRNGRPYEQYF. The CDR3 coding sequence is TGTGCCAGCAGTTTTCGTAACGGGAGGCCCTACGAGCAGTACTTC.

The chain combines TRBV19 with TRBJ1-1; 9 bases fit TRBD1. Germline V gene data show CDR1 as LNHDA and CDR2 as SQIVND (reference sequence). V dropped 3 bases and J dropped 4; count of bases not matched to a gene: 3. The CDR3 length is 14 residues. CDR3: CASSMRGQGTEAFF. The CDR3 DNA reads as TGTGCCAGTAGTATGAGGGGACAGGGCACTGAAGCTTTCTTT.

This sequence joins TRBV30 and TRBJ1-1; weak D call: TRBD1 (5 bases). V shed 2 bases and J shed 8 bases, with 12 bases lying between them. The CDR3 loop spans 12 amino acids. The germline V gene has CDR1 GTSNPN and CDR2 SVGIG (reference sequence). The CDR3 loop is CAWSRQGLEAFF. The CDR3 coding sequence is TGTGCCTGGAGTCGGCAGGGCCTCGAAGCTTTCTTT.

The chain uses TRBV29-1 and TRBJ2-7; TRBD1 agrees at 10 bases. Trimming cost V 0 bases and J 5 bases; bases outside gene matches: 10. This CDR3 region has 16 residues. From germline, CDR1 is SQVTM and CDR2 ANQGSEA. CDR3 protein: CSVEDYRGQGVNEQYF. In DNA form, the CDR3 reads TGCAGCGTTGAAGATTATCGCGGACAGGGGGTGAACGAGCAGTACTTC.

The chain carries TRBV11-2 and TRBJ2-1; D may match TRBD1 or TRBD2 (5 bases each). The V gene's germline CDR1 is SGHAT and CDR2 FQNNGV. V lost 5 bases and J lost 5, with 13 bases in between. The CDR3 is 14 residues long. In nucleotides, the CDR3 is TGTGCCAGCAGCCCGGGACCATCAAACAATGAGCAGTTCTTC. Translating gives CASSPGPSNNEQFF. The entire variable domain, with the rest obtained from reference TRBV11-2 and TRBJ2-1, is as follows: EAGVAQSPRYKIIEKRQSVAFWCNPISGHATLYWYQQILGQGPKLLIQFQNNGVVDDSQLPKDRFSAERLKGVDSTLKIQPAKLEDSAVYLCASSPGPSNNEQFFGPGTRLTVL.

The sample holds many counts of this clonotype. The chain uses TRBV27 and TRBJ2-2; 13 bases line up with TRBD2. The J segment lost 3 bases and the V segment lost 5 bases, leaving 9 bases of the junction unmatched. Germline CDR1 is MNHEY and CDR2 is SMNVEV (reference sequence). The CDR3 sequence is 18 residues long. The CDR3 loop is CASSPRTSGSYDTGELFF. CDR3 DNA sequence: TGTGCCAGCAGTCCCAGGACTAGCGGGAGTTACGACACCGGGGAGCTGTTTTTT.

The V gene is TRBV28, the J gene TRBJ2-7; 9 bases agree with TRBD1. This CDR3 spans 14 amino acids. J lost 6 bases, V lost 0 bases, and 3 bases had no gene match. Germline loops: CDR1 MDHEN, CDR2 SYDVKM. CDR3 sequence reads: CASSLWTTGGEQYF. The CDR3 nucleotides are TGTGCCAGCAGTTTATGGACGACAGGGGGCGAGCAGTACTTC.

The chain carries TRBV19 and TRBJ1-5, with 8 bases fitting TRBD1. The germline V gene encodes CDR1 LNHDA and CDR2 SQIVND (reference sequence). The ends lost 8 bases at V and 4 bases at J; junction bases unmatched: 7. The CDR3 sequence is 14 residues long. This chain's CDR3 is CASDRGTGNQPQHF. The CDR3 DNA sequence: TGTGCCAGTGACCGGGGGACAGGAAATCAGCCCCAGCATTTT. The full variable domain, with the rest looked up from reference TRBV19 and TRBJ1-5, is DGGITQSPKYLFRKEGQNVTLSCEQNLNHDAMYWYRQDPGQGLRLIYYSQIVNDFQKGDIAEGYSVSREKKESFPLTVTSAQKNPTAFYLCASDRGTGNQPQHFGDGTRLSIL.

CDR3 protein: CASSLPAGLVRADTQYF. Written as DNA, the CDR3 is TGTGCCAGCAGCTTACCCGCGGGACTAGTTAGGGCAGATACGCAGTATTTT. The chain uses TRBV7-9 and TRBJ2-3; 8 bases fit TRBD2. From germline, CDR1 is SEHNR and CDR2 FQNEAQ (reference sequence). This CDR3 has 17 residues. Trimming took 2 bases from V and 4 from J; bases not matched to a gene: 11.

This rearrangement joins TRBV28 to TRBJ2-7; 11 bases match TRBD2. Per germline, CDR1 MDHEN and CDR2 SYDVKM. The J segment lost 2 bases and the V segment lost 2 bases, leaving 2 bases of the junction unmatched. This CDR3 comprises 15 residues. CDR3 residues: CASSLGTSGPYEQYF. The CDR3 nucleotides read TGTGCCAGCAGTTTAGGGACTAGCGGACCCTACGAGCAGTACTTC.

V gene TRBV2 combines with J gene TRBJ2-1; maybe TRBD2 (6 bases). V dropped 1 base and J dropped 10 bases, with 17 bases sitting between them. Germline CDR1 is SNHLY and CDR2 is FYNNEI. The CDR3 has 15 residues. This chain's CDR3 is CASSEVRLGVGEQFF. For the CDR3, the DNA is TGTGCCAGCAGTGAAGTGCGACTAGGAGTAGGGGAGCAGTTCTTC.

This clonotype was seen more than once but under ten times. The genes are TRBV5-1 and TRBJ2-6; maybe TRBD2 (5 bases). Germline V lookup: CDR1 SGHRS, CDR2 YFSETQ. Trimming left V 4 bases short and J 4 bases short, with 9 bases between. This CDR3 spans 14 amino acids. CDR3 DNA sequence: TGCGCCAGCAGCCCGTCGGGGGGGGCCAACGTCCTGACTTTC. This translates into CASSPSGGANVLTF.

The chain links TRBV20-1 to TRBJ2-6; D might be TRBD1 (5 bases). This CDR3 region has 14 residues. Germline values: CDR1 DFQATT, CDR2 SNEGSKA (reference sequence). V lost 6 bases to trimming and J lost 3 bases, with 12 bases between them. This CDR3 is CSATDSLGANVLTF. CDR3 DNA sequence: TGCAGTGCGACAGATTCTCTTGGGGCCAACGTCCTGACTTTC.

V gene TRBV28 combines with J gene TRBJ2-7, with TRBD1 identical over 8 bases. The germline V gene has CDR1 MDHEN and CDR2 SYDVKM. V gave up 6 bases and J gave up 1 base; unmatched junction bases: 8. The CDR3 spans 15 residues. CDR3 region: CASRGETGASYEQYF. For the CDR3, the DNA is TGTGCCAGCAGGGGGGAGACAGGGGCATCCTACGAGCAGTACTTC.

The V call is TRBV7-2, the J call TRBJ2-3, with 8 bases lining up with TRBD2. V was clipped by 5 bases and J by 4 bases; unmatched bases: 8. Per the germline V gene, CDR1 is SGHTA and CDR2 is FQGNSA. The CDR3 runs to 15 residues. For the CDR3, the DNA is TGTGCCAGCAGCACTAGCGGAGGGAGGCCAGATACGCAGTATTTT. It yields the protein CASSTSGGRPDTQYF.

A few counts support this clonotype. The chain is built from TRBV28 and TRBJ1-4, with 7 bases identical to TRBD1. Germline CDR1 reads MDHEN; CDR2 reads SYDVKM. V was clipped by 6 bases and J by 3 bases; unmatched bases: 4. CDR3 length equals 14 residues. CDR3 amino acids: CASREQGPNEKLFF. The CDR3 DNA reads TGTGCCAGCAGAGAACAGGGGCCTAATGAAAAACTGTTTTTT.

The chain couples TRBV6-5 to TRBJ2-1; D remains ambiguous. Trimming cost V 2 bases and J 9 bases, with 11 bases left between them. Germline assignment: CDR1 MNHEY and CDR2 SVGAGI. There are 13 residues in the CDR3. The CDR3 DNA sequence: TGTGCCAGCAGTTACCTCCCTTGGACTGAGCAGTTCTTC. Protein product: CASSYLPWTEQFF.

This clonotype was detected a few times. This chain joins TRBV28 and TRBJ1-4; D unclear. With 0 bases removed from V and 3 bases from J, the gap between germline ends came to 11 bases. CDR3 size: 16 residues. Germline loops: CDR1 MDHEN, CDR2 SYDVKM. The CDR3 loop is CASSLWTSLPNEKLFF. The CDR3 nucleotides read TGTGCCAGCAGTTTATGGACTAGTCTTCCTAATGAAAAACTGTTTTTT.

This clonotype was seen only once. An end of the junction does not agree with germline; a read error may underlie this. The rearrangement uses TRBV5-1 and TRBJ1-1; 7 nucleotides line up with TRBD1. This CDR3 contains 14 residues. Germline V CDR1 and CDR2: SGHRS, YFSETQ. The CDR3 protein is CASSEQGGNAEAFF. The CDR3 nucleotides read TGCGCCAGCAGCGAGCAGGGGGGGAACGCTGAAGCTTTCTTT.

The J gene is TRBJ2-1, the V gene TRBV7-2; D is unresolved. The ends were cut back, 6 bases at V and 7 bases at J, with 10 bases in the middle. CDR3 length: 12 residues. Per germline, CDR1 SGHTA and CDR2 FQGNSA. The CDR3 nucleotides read TGTGCCAGCAGAAGAATAGGAAATGAGCAGTTCTTC. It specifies CASRRIGNEQFF.

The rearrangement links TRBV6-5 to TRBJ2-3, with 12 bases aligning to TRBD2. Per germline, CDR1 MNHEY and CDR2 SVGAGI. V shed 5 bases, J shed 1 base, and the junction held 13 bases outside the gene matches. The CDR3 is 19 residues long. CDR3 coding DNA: TGTGCCAGCAGTACACCTAGCGGGAGGGCCCGGATGGGCACAGATACGCAGTATTTT. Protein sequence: CASSTPSGRARMGTDTQYF.

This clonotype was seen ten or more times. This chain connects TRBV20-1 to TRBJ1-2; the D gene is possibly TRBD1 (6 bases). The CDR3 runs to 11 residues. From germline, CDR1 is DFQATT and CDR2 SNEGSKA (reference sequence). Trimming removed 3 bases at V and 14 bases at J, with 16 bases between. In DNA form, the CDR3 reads TGCAGTGCTAGGCCTTCAGGGGCGGAAACCTTC. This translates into CSARPSGAETF.